This T cell receptor beta chain derives from a study of identical twins. TCRdb recomputed calls from the 5' RACE reads with MiXCR, one row per CDR3 protein. The sample includes 400,000 to 550,000 distinct CDR3 sequences, roughly an eighth of them seen just once. This clonotype was observed at least ten times. Antigen: not known. The CDR3 extends over 13 amino acids. Trimming shortened V by 4 bases and J by 0 bases, and 7 bases separated the two germline ends. CDR1 and CDR2 from the germline V gene are SQVTM and ANQGSEA. Study findings and constraints: Modelling approaches yielded underestimates of out-of-frame TCR alpha sharing between monozygotic twins. The study found excess low generation probability among twin-shared out-of-frame alpha sequences.

In addition, the sample was reused for a study of yellow fever vaccine responses in identical twins.

Sequenced: CD4+ T cells sorted from blood. The chain uses TRBV29-1 and TRBJ1-5; the D gene is possibly TRBD1 (5 bases). The receptor was isolated from a woman under 30 in good health. Here the CDR3 DNA reads TGCAGCGTTGGAGGGACTAGCAATCAGCCCCAGCATTTT. Translating it yields CSVGGTSNQPQHF.